The 5 T cell receptor beta chains listed next were all sequenced from one sample in a study of blood T cell repertoires in COVID-19. This table comes from immunoSEQ multiplex PCR, and its TCRdb copy is limited to in-frame clones, with some not included. The sample has roughly 76,000 clones, roughly 87% seen once. The sample comprised peripheral blood. The origin of the receptors is a man aged 25-40 years with acute or convalescent COVID-19.

V is TRBV5-1 and J is TRBJ2-3; D is possibly TRBD1 (5 bases). CDR3 length equals 17 residues. Germline V CDR1 and CDR2: SGHRS, YFSETQ. The V end was cut by 3 bases, the J end by 2 bases, with 19 bases between. The CDR3 loop is CASSSNRFSRNTDTQYF. CDR3 DNA sequence: TGCGCCAGCAGCTCCAACAGGTTTTCTAGAAACACAGATACGCAGTATTTT.

V is TRBV2 and J is TRBJ1-1; 8 bases agree with TRBD1. Germline CDR1 is SNHLY and CDR2 is FYNNEI. This CDR3 comprises 12 residues. V was clipped by 10 bases and J by 1 base; unmatched bases: 2. For the CDR3, the DNA is TGTGCCACCGGGACAGGGAACACTGAAGCTTTCTTT. As protein: CATGTGNTEAFF.

The chain links TRBV9 to TRBJ2-6; D is unclear. Germline CDR1 and CDR2: SGDLS and YYNGEE. V lost 3 bases to trimming and J lost 1 base, with 5 bases between them. The CDR3 is 14 residues long. This CDR3 is CASSASSGANVLTF. CDR3 nucleotides: TGTGCCAGCAGCGCTTCTTCTGGGGCCAACGTCCTGACTTTC.

J is TRBJ2-1 and V is TRBV29-1; 10 positions match TRBD2. Germline V lookup: CDR1 SQVTM, CDR2 ANQGSEA. CDR3 length: 13 residues. The V segment lost 4 bases and the J segment 6 bases; nucleotides outside the gene matches: 3. This CDR3 reads CSVGGLAFNEQFF. The CDR3 DNA is TGCAGCGTTGGGGGACTAGCGTTCAATGAGCAGTTCTTC.

The rearrangement links TRBV6-7 to TRBJ2-7; TRBD1 might be the D (8 bases). TRBV6-7 belongs to the ORF category, with a function that is uncertain. V shed 7 bases and J shed 5 bases, with 15 bases lying between them. The CDR3 is 13 residues long. The CDR3 reads CASTGQGGHEQYF. The CDR3, as DNA: TGTGCCAGCACCGGACAGGGAGGGCACGAGCAGTACTTC.